The 17 T cell receptor beta chains presented below share a single source sample, sequenced in a study of blood T cell repertoires in COVID-19. Only in-frame clones appear in the TCRdb table, and some are missing; sequencing was by immunoSEQ multiplex PCR. The table has approximately 30,000 clones, over 70% seen once. The sample was peripheral blood. The receptors originated from a man aged 45-60 years with active or convalescent COVID-19.

The chain employs TRBV7-2 and TRBJ2-7, with D uncertain. This CDR3 contains 12 residues. Germline-derived CDR1 and CDR2 are SGHTA and FQGNSA. V was pared by 3 bases and J by 3 bases, with 6 bases between. The CDR3, as DNA: TGTGCCAGCAGCTTCCCGGGCTACGAGCAGTACTTC. Encoded protein: CASSFPGYEQYF.

This rearrangement joins TRBV12-3 or TRBV12-4 to TRBJ1-1; D is unclear. Trimming removed 1 base from V and 5 bases from J, with 8 bases in between. The CDR3 spans 13 residues. The CDR3 DNA follows: TGTGCCAGCAGTTTAGAGCCAACGACTGAAGCTTTCTTT. Translated: CASSLEPTTEAFF.

The rearrangement links TRBV3-1 (or the pseudogene TRBV3-2) to TRBJ2-2; no reliable D call. CDR3 size: 15 residues. V shed 0 bases and J shed 1 base, with 6 bases lying between them. From germline, CDR1 is LGHDT and CDR2 YNNKEL (reference sequence). CDR3 DNA: TGTGCCAGCAGCCAAGAACATCTGAACACCGGGGAGCTGTTTTTT. Protein sequence: CASSQEHLNTGELFF.

This clone was counted a few times. The J gene is TRBJ2-5, the V gene TRBV5-1; tentatively, D is TRBD2 (5 bases). CDR1 is SGHRS, CDR2 YFSETQ, per germline. Between the trimmed V and J ends, which lost 4 bases and 2 bases, there was a span of 12 bases. The CDR3 totals 14 residues. Here the CDR3 DNA reads TGCGCCAGCAGCCCGCATCGGGAACAAGAGACCCAGTACTTC. Residues: CASSPHREQETQYF.

V is TRBV18 and J is TRBJ2-1; TRBD1 matches at 11 bases. Looked up from germline, CDR1 is KGHSH and CDR2 is LQKENI. The CDR3 runs 17 residues. The junction had 7 bases not matched to a gene; V was cut back by 1 base and J by 5 bases. CDR3 bases: TGTGCCAGCTCACCACGTACTGGACAGGGGGCCAACAATGAGCAGTTCTTC. This sequence encodes CASSPRTGQGANNEQFF.

The gene calls are TRBV15 and TRBJ1-6; D uncertain. Trimming pared 1 base from V and 12 bases from J, leaving 7 bases between. Germline V lookup: CDR1 LNHNV, CDR2 YYDKDF (reference sequence). The CDR3 extends over 12 amino acids. The CDR3 DNA is TGTGCCACCAGCAGAGGCGGTTTACCCCTCCACTTT. This translates into CATSRGGLPLHF.

Only a few counts were recorded for this clone. This rearrangement joins TRBV6-4 to TRBJ2-6; a weak D match, TRBD2 (5 bases). The ends were cut back, 0 bases at V and 0 bases at J, with 6 bases in the middle. The germline CDR1 and CDR2 sequences are MRHNA and SNTAGT. There are 16 residues in the CDR3. The CDR3 spells CASSDSTNSGANVLTF. The CDR3 nucleotides read TGTGCCAGCAGTGACTCGACTAACTCTGGGGCCAACGTCCTGACTTTC.

The V call is TRBV27, the J call TRBJ2-4; 11 bases map to TRBD2. CDR1 MNHEY and CDR2 SMNVEV come from the germline V gene (reference sequence). Trimming took 3 bases from V and 8 from J; bases not matched to a gene: 12. This CDR3 is built from 17 residues. CDR3 in amino acids: CASSFSPGTSGGDIQYF. The CDR3 DNA reads as TGTGCCAGCAGTTTCTCTCCCGGGACTAGCGGTGGGGACATTCAGTACTTC.

The chain combines TRBV29-1 with TRBJ1-1; the match to TRBD1 covers 8 bases. This CDR3 has 13 amino acids. V shed 5 bases, J shed 4 bases, and the junction held 6 bases outside the gene matches. Germline V gives CDR1 SQVTM, CDR2 ANQGSEA. CDR3 DNA: TGCAGCGTTCGGACAGGGACTCTCACTGAAGCTTTCTTT. This translates into CSVRTGTLTEAFF.

The CDR3 nucleotides are TGTGCCAGCAGCCCAGAACGAGGGTATGAGACCCAGTACTTC. It yields the protein CASSPERGYETQYF. This chain uses TRBV4-2 with TRBJ2-5, with D tentatively TRBD2 (5 bases). The CDR3 runs to 14 residues. Germline CDR1 is LGHNA and CDR2 is YNFKEQ. Trimming removed 4 bases at V and 5 bases at J, with 14 bases between.

CDR3 residues: CASSENRSREKLFF. The CDR3 nucleotides are TGTGCCAGCAGCGAAAACAGGAGCCGGGAAAAACTGTTTTTT. This sequence joins TRBV5-5 and TRBJ1-4, with a tentative D call TRBD1 (5 bases). V was clipped by 4 bases and J by 8 bases, with 15 bases between them. CDR3 length: 14 amino acids. CDR1 SGHKS and CDR2 YYEKEE come from the germline V gene (reference sequence).

The gene calls are TRBV28 and TRBJ1-2; maybe TRBD1 (5 bases). Trimming stripped 6 bases from V and 4 bases from J, with 12 bases between. The CDR3 spans 13 residues. CDR1 is MDHEN and CDR2 is SYDVKM in the germline V gene. CDR3 protein: CASSPRGSYGYTF. DNA of the CDR3: TGTGCCAGCAGCCCTAGGGGAAGCTATGGCTACACCTTC.

This sequence joins TRBV11-3 and TRBJ2-3, with 15 bases identical to TRBD2. The CDR3 has 18 residues. V lost 5 bases, J lost 5 bases, and 11 bases stayed unmatched. Germline CDR1 and CDR2: SGHNT and YENEEA. As DNA, the CDR3 is TGTGCCAGCAGCCCACCTTGGACTAGCGGGAGGGGGCAAGATACGCAGTATTTT. Translation gives CASSPPWTSGRGQDTQYF.

This CDR3 reads CAWNADNEQFF. CDR3 coding DNA: TGTGCCTGGAACGCGGACAATGAGCAGTTCTTC. The rearrangement links TRBV30 to TRBJ2-1; D is unresolved. CDR3 length: 11 residues. The germline gives CDR1 GTSNPN, CDR2 SVGIG (reference sequence). With 4 bases removed from V and 5 bases from J, the gap between germline ends came to 6 bases.

J is TRBJ2-3 and V is TRBV4-1; tentative D call: TRBD2 (5 bases). Germline CDR1 and CDR2: MGHRA and YSYEKL. Trimming pared 5 bases from V and 2 bases from J, leaving 11 bases between. The CDR3 sequence is 14 residues long. The CDR3 DNA reads as TGCGCCAGCAGCTCTGCGGGTACCACAGATACGCAGTATTTT. It translates to CASSSAGTTDTQYF.

The J gene is TRBJ2-6, the V gene TRBV4-2; 7 bases align to TRBD1. CDR3 length equals 18 residues. Germline CDR1 and CDR2: LGHNA and YNFKEQ. V lost 5 bases to trimming and J lost 0 bases; unmatched junction nucleotides: 10. The CDR3 region has the DNA TGTGCCAGCAGCTTAAACCGGGACAGTATCTCTGGGGCCAACGTCCTGACTTTC. It translates to CASSLNRDSISGANVLTF.

This chain joins TRBV14 and TRBJ2-1, with D unresolved. V was clipped by 0 bases and J by 15 bases, with 15 bases between them. Per the germline V gene, CDR1 is SGHDN and CDR2 is FVKESK. The CDR3 loop spans 13 amino acids. The CDR3 reads CASSQDAAYRGFF. CDR3 DNA sequence: TGTGCCAGCAGCCAAGATGCAGCGTACCGAGGGTTCTTC.